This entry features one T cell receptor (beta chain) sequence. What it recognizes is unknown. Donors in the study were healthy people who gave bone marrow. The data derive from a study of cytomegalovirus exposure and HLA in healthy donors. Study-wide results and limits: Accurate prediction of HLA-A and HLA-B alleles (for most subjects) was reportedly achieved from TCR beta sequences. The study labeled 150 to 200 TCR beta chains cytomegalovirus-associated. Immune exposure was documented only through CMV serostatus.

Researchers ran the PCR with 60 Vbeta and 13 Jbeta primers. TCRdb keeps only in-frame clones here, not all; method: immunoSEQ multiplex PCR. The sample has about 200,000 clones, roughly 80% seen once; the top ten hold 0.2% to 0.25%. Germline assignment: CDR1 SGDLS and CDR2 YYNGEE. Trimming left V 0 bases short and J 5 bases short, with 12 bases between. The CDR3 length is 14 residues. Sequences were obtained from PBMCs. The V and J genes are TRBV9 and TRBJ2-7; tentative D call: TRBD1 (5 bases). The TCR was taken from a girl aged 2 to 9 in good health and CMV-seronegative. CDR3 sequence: CASSVDTGLHEQYF. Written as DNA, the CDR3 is TGTGCCAGCAGCGTAGACACAGGCCTCCACGAGCAGTACTTC.